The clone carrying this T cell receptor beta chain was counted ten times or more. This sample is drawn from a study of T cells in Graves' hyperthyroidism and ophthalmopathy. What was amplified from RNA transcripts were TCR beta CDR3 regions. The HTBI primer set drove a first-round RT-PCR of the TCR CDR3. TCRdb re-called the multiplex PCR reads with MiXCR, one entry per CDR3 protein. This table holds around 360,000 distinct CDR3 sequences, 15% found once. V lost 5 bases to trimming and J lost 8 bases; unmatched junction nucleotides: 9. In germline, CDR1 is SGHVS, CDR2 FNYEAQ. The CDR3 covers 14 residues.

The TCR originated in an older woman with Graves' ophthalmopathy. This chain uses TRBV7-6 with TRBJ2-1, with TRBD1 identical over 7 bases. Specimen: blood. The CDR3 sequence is CASSPIKGADEQFF. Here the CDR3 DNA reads TGTGCCAGCAGCCCCATTAAGGGGGCCGATGAGCAGTTCTTC.